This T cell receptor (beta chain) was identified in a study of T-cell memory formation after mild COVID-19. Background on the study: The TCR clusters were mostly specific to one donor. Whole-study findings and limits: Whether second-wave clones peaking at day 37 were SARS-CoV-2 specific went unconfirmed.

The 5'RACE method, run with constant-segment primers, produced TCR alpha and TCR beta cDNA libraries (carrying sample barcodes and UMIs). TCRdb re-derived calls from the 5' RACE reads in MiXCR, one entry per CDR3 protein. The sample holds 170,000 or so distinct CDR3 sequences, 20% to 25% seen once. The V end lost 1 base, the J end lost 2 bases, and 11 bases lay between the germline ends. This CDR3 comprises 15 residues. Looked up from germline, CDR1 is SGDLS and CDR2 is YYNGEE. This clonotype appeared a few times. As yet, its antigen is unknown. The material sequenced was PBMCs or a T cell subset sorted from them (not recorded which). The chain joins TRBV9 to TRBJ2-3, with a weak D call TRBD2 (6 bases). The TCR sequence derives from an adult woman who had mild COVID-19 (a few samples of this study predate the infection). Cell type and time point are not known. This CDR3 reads CASSVSGEATDTQYF. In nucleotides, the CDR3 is TGTGCCAGCAGCGTATCTGGGGAGGCCACAGATACGCAGTATTTT.